These 19 T cell receptor beta chains share one sample of origin, sequenced in a study of blood T cell repertoires in COVID-19. Assay used: immunoSEQ multiplex PCR; TCRdb lists only in-frame clones, some missing. Here the sample spans 140,000 or so clones, 76% being singletons. Sequencing was done on a sample of peripheral blood. The receptors were sampled from a man aged 55-75 years with acute or convalescent COVID-19.

The chain is built from TRBV19 and TRBJ2-7; 7 bases are a match to TRBD2. The V segment lost 3 bases and the J segment 3 bases; nucleotides outside the gene matches: 8. This CDR3 region has 15 residues. The germline gives CDR1 LNHDA, CDR2 SQIVND (reference sequence). In DNA form, the CDR3 reads TGTGCCAGTAGTATCAAAGCGGGAATTATCTACGAGCAGTACTTC. Translated, it gives CASSIKAGIIYEQYF. The whole variable domain, filled in from reference TRBV19 and TRBJ2-7, reads DGGITQSPKYLFRKEGQNVTLSCEQNLNHDAMYWYRQDPGQGLRLIYYSQIVNDFQKGDIAEGYSVSREKKESFPLTVTSAQKNPTAFYLCASSIKAGIIYEQYFGPGTRLTVT.

This clone came up a few times. V is TRBV5-1 and J is TRBJ2-6; D gene unclear. In germline, CDR1 is SGHRS, CDR2 YFSETQ. V dropped 0 bases and J dropped 2 bases, with 6 bases sitting between them. The CDR3 is made up of 15 amino acids. The CDR3 protein is CASSLGQTGANVLTF. The CDR3 DNA follows: TGCGCCAGCAGCTTGGGGCAAACTGGGGCCAACGTCCTGACTTTC.

The V gene is TRBV27, the J gene TRBJ2-1; D is perhaps TRBD2 (5 bases). V was shortened by 2 bases and J by 8 bases, with 10 bases between the two germline ends. The CDR3 is 13 amino acids. The germline V gene encodes CDR1 MNHEY and CDR2 SMNVEV (reference sequence). The CDR3 nucleotides read TGTGCCAGCAGTTTAAGGCTAGCCTATGAGCAGTTCTTC. Its protein product is CASSLRLAYEQFF.

The chain links TRBV18 to TRBJ2-1, with TRBD2 matching 12 bases. Germline V CDR1 and CDR2: KGHSH, LQKENI. This CDR3 has 19 residues. After removal of 3 bases from V and 3 bases from J, the junction contained 12 bases not matched to a gene. The CDR3 DNA reads TGTGCCAGCTCACCGGGATTGACTAGCGGGAGAAGGGGCTACAATGAGCAGTTCTTC. This sequence encodes CASSPGLTSGRRGYNEQFF. The whole variable domain, filled in from reference TRBV18 and TRBJ2-1, reads NAGVMQNPRHLVRRRGQEARLRCSPMKGHSHVYWYRQLPEEGLKFMVYLQKENIIDESGMPKERFSAEFPKEGPSILRIQQVVRGDSAAYFCASSPGLTSGRRGYNEQFFGPGTRLTVL.

The CDR3 DNA reads as TGTGCCAGCAGCCGAACCGGGACAGGGGATTCACCCCTCCACTTT. It translates to CASSRTGTGDSPLHF. The genes are TRBV5-4 and TRBJ1-6; 10 positions agree with TRBD1. The V gene's germline CDR1 is SGHNT and CDR2 YYREEE (reference sequence). After removal of 4 bases from V and 8 bases from J, the junction contained 6 bases not matched to a gene. CDR3 size: 15 residues. Based on the CDR3 plus reference TRBV5-4 and TRBJ1-6, the full variable domain is ETGVTQSPTHLIKTRGQQVTLRCSSQSGHNTVSWYQQALGQGPQFIFQYYREEENGRGNFPPRFSGLQFPNYSSELNVNALELDDSALYLCASSRTGTGDSPLHFGNGTRLTVT.

The CDR3 coding sequence is TGTGCCAGCTCACCACCGCGGGGACTAGCGGAACAGCAGTACTTC. The encoded protein is CASSPPRGLAEQQYF. The chain couples TRBV18 to TRBJ2-7; 11 nucleotides match TRBD2. The CDR3 is 15 residues long. CDR1 and CDR2 from the germline V gene are KGHSH and LQKENI. V was clipped by 0 bases and J by 8 bases; unmatched bases: 6.

This chain links TRBV4-1 with TRBJ1-1, with no clear D. Trimming left V 4 bases short and J 4 bases short, with 10 bases between. Looked up from germline, CDR1 is MGHRA and CDR2 is YSYEKL. The length of the CDR3 is 13 residues. The CDR3 DNA reads as TGCGCCAGCAGCCGACTCAAAAGCACTGAAGCTTTCTTT. Protein product: CASSRLKSTEAFF.

V and J are TRBV19 and TRBJ1-1; 7 bases are shared with TRBD1. Per the germline V gene, CDR1 is LNHDA and CDR2 is SQIVND (reference sequence). The CDR3 sequence is 12 residues long. The ends lost 9 bases at V and 1 base at J; junction bases unmatched: 2. The CDR3 sequence: CASRTGNTEAFF. CDR3 nucleotide sequence: TGTGCCAGCAGGACAGGGAACACTGAAGCTTTCTTT. Complete variable domain (other parts from reference TRBV19 and TRBJ1-1): DGGITQSPKYLFRKEGQNVTLSCEQNLNHDAMYWYRQDPGQGLRLIYYSQIVNDFQKGDIAEGYSVSREKKESFPLTVTSAQKNPTAFYLCASRTGNTEAFFGQGTRLTVV.

To note about this clone: In the same sample, other DNA sequences code for this CDR3. The V gene is TRBV5-1, the J gene TRBJ1-3, with a possible D match to TRBD1 (6 bases). Germline V gene sequence: CDR1 SGHRS, CDR2 YFSETQ. V dropped 4 bases and J dropped 4 bases, with 9 bases sitting between them. The CDR3 spans 13 residues. DNA for the CDR3: TGCGCCAGCAGCAGCGGACAGGGAAACACCATATATTTT. As protein: CASSSGQGNTIYF.

This clone was recorded only once. The same CDR3 also results from other DNA sequences found in this sample. The gene calls are TRBV29-1 and TRBJ2-5; TRBD2 might be the D (5 bases). Germline CDR1 reads SQVTM; CDR2 reads ANQGSEA. V was shortened by 3 bases and J by 4 bases, with 9 bases between the two germline ends. The CDR3 is made up of 12 amino acids. CDR3 bases: TGCAGCGTTGATCGAGGGAGAGAGACCCAGTACTTC. It encodes CSVDRGRETQYF.

This clone appeared a single time. This chain joins TRBV7-2 and TRBJ2-5; D perhaps matches TRBD1 (7 bases). This CDR3 is 14 amino acids long. V lost 3 bases to trimming and J lost 1 base, with 9 bases between them. Germline-derived CDR1 and CDR2 are SGHTA and FQGNSA. CDR3 DNA sequence: TGTGCCAGCAGCTTTCAGGGGGGCCAAGAGACCCAGTACTTC. Translation: CASSFQGGQETQYF.

The CDR3 spells CATSRSAGYNEQFF. The CDR3 coding sequence is TGTGCCACCAGCAGGTCGGCAGGGTACAATGAGCAGTTCTTC. This sequence joins TRBV15 and TRBJ2-1; D perhaps matches TRBD1 (5 bases). The CDR3 is 14 amino acids. The V end was cut by 3 bases, the J end by 4 bases, with 10 bases between. Per the germline V gene, CDR1 is LNHNV and CDR2 is YYDKDF (reference sequence).

This sequence joins TRBV7-8 and TRBJ2-2; 10 bases match TRBD1. CDR1 is SGHVS, CDR2 FQNEAQ, per germline. J gave up 6 bases and V 3 bases, and 7 bases lay outside the gene matches. CDR3 length equals 16 residues. CDR3 amino acids: CASSFRDRGIPGELFF. CDR3 in DNA: TGTGCCAGCAGCTTCCGGGACAGGGGAATTCCCGGGGAGCTGTTTTTT.

The chain couples TRBV7-6 to TRBJ2-7; 8 nucleotides align to TRBD2. V lost 1 base, J lost 3 bases, and 5 bases stayed unmatched. The CDR3 covers 15 residues. Germline V lookup: CDR1 SGHVS, CDR2 FNYEAQ. Here the CDR3 DNA reads TGTGCCAGCAGCTTAGTAGCGGGACCGGACTACGAGCAGTACTTC. Translating it yields CASSLVAGPDYEQYF.

This chain links TRBV11-2 with TRBJ2-2; TRBD2 matches at 7 bases. Germline lookup yields CDR1 SGHAT and CDR2 FQNNGV. This CDR3 contains 17 residues. Losses at the gene ends were 0 bases for V and 4 bases for J; bases not matched to a gene: 8. CDR3 region: CASSLDLAGDGTGELFF. The CDR3 nucleotides read TGTGCCAGCAGCTTAGACCTTGCGGGAGACGGCACCGGGGAGCTGTTTTTT.

There are a few counts of this clone. The chain recombines TRBV14 with TRBJ2-7; 10 bases map to TRBD2. Germline V CDR1 and CDR2: SGHDN, FVKESK. The CDR3 totals 15 residues. V lost 3 bases to trimming and J lost 6 bases; unmatched junction nucleotides: 8. The CDR3 sequence: CASSHLAGGRGEQYF. In DNA, the CDR3 is TGTGCCAGCAGCCACTTAGCGGGAGGTCGGGGCGAGCAGTACTTC.

The rearrangement links TRBV19 to TRBJ2-2; D perhaps matches TRBD1 (5 bases). The CDR3 extends over 15 amino acids. The germline gives CDR1 LNHDA, CDR2 SQIVND (reference sequence). V was shortened by 4 bases and J by 3 bases, with 12 bases between the two germline ends. The DNA of the CDR3 is TGTGCCAGTAGTAGATCAGACAGCTACACCGGGGAGCTGTTTTTT. Encoded protein: CASSRSDSYTGELFF.

The chain has TRBV4-1 and TRBJ2-7, with a weak D call TRBD2 (6 bases). Trimming removed 1 base from V and 4 bases from J, with 14 bases in between. Germline-derived CDR1 and CDR2 are MGHRA and YSYEKL. CDR3 length equals 15 residues. The CDR3 sequence is CASSQGGTSRYEQYF. As DNA, the CDR3 is TGCGCCAGCAGCCAAGGAGGGACTTCAAGGTACGAGCAGTACTTC.

In nucleotides, the CDR3 is TGTGCCAGCAGCGCCAGGGGCACAGATACGCAGTATTTT. Its protein product is CASSARGTDTQYF. This chain joins TRBV5-4 and TRBJ2-3, with D possibly matching TRBD1 (5 bases). Trimming took 4 bases from V and 1 from J, leaving 7 bases between them. CDR3 length: 13 amino acids. CDR1 is SGHNT, CDR2 YYREEE, per germline (reference sequence).